Listed below are T cell receptor beta chains from one sample, sequenced in a study of blood T cell repertoires in COVID-19. Sequenced by immunoSEQ multiplex PCR; TCRdb stores in-frame clones only, minus some. Of 100,000 to 150,000 clones detected, approximately 87% appear once; the ten largest clones hold more than 2%. Material for sequencing was peripheral blood. The receptors were sampled from a man between 65 and 85 years old with active COVID-19. The CDR3 runs from the conserved cysteine through the conserved F or W. Fields, in order: clone size, D gene, V gene, J gene, CDR3 protein, CDR3 DNA. A D gene is named only where the DNA matches it firmly. Expanded clones are given a class, and other clones once, few, many or no size at all.

abundance: .; d_gene: .; v_gene: TRBV9; j_gene: TRBJ2-3; CDR3aa: CASSLSLASSTDTQYF; CDR3nt: TGTGCCAGCAGCCTCAGTCTAGCGTCTAGCACAGATACGCAGTATTTT
abundance: .; d_gene: .; v_gene: TRBV5-1; j_gene: TRBJ1-6; CDR3aa: CASSSTWTRYNSPLHF; CDR3nt: TGCGCCAGCAGCTCGACATGGACAAGATATAATTCACCCCTCCACTTT
abundance: .; d_gene: TRBD1; v_gene: TRBV28; j_gene: TRBJ2-1; CDR3aa: CASTSDRANEQFF; CDR3nt: TGTGCCAGCACCTCAGACAGGGCCAATGAGCAGTTCTTC
abundance: .; d_gene: TRBD2; v_gene: TRBV11-2; j_gene: TRBJ2-3; CDR3aa: CASSYRLAGDTQYF; CDR3nt: TGTGCCAGCAGTTATAGACTAGCGGGAGATACGCAGTATTTT
abundance: once; d_gene: .; v_gene: TRBV28; j_gene: TRBJ1-2; CDR3aa: CASDGYGYTF; CDR3nt: TGTGCCAGCGACGGGTATGGCTACACCTTC
abundance: .; d_gene: TRBD1; v_gene: TRBV5-1; j_gene: TRBJ1-1; CDR3aa: CASSLAEGARGTEAFF; CDR3nt: TGCGCCAGCAGCTTGGCCGAGGGGGCCCGAGGCACTGAAGCTTTCTTT
abundance: .; d_gene: TRBD1; v_gene: TRBV9; j_gene: TRBJ1-4; CDR3aa: CASSVGYRGGEKLFF; CDR3nt: TGTGCCAGCAGCGTAGGGTACAGGGGAGGTGAAAAACTGTTTTTT
abundance: .; d_gene: .; v_gene: TRBV10-3; j_gene: TRBJ2-6; CDR3aa: CAISESEDGMTF; CDR3nt: TGTGCCATCAGTGAGTCGGAGGACGGGATGACTTTC
abundance: .; d_gene: .; v_gene: TRBV3-1/TRBV3-2; j_gene: TRBJ2-2; CDR3aa: CASSQVRGGDTGELFF; CDR3nt: TGTGCCAGCAGCCAAGTCAGGGGCGGCGACACCGGGGAGCTGTTTTTT
abundance: .; d_gene: .; v_gene: TRBV27; j_gene: TRBJ1-1; CDR3aa: CASSPRKVLFAEAFF; CDR3nt: TGTGCCAGCAGCCCGAGGAAAGTCCTTTTCGCTGAAGCTTTCTTT
abundance: .; d_gene: TRBD1; v_gene: TRBV12-3/TRBV12-4; j_gene: TRBJ2-5; CDR3aa: CASSPQGGKTQYF; CDR3nt: TGTGCCAGCAGCCCACAGGGGGGAAAGACCCAGTACTTC